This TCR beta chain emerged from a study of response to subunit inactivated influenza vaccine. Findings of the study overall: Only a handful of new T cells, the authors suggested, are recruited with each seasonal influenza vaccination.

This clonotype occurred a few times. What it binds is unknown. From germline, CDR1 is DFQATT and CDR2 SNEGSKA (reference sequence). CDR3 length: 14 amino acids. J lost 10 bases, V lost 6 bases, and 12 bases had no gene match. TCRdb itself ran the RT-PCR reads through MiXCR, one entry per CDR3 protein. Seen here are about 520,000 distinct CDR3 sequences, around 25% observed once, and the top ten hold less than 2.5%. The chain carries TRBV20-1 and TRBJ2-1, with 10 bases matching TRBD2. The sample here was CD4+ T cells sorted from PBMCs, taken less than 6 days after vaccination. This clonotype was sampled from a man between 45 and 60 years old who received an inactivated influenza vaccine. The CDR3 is CSASGLAEVREQFF. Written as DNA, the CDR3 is TGCAGTGCGAGCGGACTAGCGGAGGTACGCGAGCAGTTCTTC.